This is a list of T cell receptor beta chains from one sample in a study of blood T cell repertoires in COVID-19. The repertoire was sequenced with immunoSEQ multiplex PCR; TCRdb's copy has only in-frame clones and lacks some. The sample has about 120,000 clones, just under 85% seen once. The source material was peripheral blood. The receptors derive from a man in his 70s with active or convalescent COVID-19. Both conserved end residues are part of each CDR3. The D gene is left open where the match is weak. Clone size is given for some rows only: seen once, a few or many times, or a class if the clone is expanded.

V gene,clone size,CDR3 length,J gene,D gene,CDR3 DNA,CDR3 protein
TRBV5-3,.,13,TRBJ1-1,.,TGTGCCAGAAGCTTGTCCAGGGACACTGAAGCTTTCTTT,CARSLSRDTEAFF
TRBV13,.,14,TRBJ1-6,.,TGTGCCAGCAGCTATGCGGGCTTGAGTTCACCCCTCCACTTT,CASSYAGLSSPLHF
TRBV9,.,13,TRBJ2-1,.,TGTGCCAGCAGCGGGAGGGCCCTCAATGAGCAGTTCTTC,CASSGRALNEQFF
TRBV5-1,.,16,TRBJ2-1,TRBD2,TGCGCCAGCAGCTTGTTCGTTAGCGGGGCCTACAATGAGCAGTTCTTC,CASSLFVSGAYNEQFF
TRBV4-1,.,19,TRBJ2-3,TRBD1,TGCGCCAGCAGCCCCCTCTCGCTCAGGACAGGTGAAAGCACAGATACGCAGTATTTT,CASSPLSLRTGESTDTQYF
TRBV21-1,.,17,TRBJ2-7,.,TGTGCCAGCAGCAAAGGGACTAGCGGGAGATTATCCAACGAGCAGTACTTC,CASSKGTSGRLSNEQYF
TRBV30,.,14,TRBJ2-1,.,TGTGCCTGGAGAGACGGGAGCTCCTACAATGAGCAGTTCTTC,CAWRDGSSYNEQFF
TRBV20-1,.,14,TRBJ1-3,.,TGCAGTGCTAGTCCCCAGGGCTCTGGAAACACCATATATTTT,CSASPQGSGNTIYF
TRBV10-2,.,15,TRBJ1-5,.,TGCGCCAGCAGTCTGGGACAATATAGCAATCAGCCCCAGCATTTT,CASSLGQYSNQPQHF
TRBV18,.,12,TRBJ2-7,TRBD1,TGTGCCAGCTCACTACAGGGGGGAGAGCAGTACTTC,CASSLQGGEQYF
TRBV2,.,12,TRBJ2-7,TRBD1,TGTGCCAGCAGGGGGGACAGTTACGAGCAGTACTTC,CASRGDSYEQYF
TRBV11-3,once,12,TRBJ1-2,.,TGTGCCAGCGGTGGACAGAGCTATGGCTACACCTTC,CASGGQSYGYTF
TRBV19,many,14,TRBJ2-7,TRBD1,TGTGCCAGTAGGAAAATCGGACAGGGGGCCGAGCAGTACTTC,CASRKIGQGAEQYF
TRBV7-9,.,14,TRBJ2-7,TRBD1,TGTGCCAGCAGCTCATCCGGGACAGGGCGAGAGCAGTACTTC,CASSSSGTGREQYF
TRBV7-2,few,12,TRBJ1-2,.,TGTGCCAGCAGCCGCGACAGGTATGGCTACACCTTC,CASSRDRYGYTF
TRBV7-6,.,16,TRBJ2-3,TRBD2,TGTGCCAGCAGCCCCCGGGGGGGGGCGCTTACAGATACGCAGTATTTT,CASSPRGGALTDTQYF
TRBV19,.,17,TRBJ2-3,TRBD1,TGTGCCAGTAGTGTAAACAGGGGGGCGCGGTCCGCAGATACGCAGTATTTT,CASSVNRGARSADTQYF
TRBV7-2,.,13,TRBJ2-1,.,TGTGCCAGCAGCGAGAACATGGGAGGAGAGCAGTTCTTC,CASSENMGGEQFF
TRBV15,.,15,TRBJ2-5,TRBD1,TGTGCCACCAGCAGTTACAGGACAGGCCAAGAGACCCAGTACTTC,CATSSYRTGQETQYF
TRBV5-8,.,15,TRBJ2-4,.,TGTGCCAGCAGGCGGGTTACCTGGGTTGAAAACATTCAGTACTTC,CASRRVTWVENIQYF
TRBV5-4,.,17,TRBJ1-6,.,TGTGCCAGCAGCTTGGATTACGGGACGAGGGGGTTTTCACCCCTCCACTTT,CASSLDYGTRGFSPLHF
TRBV10-3,.,12,TRBJ2-1,.,TGTGCCATCAGTGAGTACAGGTGGGAGCAGTTCTTC,CAISEYRWEQFF
TRBV25-1,.,12,TRBJ2-7,TRBD1,TGTGCCAGCAGGGGACAGGGGTGGTCGCAGTACTTC,CASRGQGWSQYF
TRBV11-3,.,15,TRBJ2-2,TRBD2,TGTGCCAGCAGCTTAGGGACTAGCTCTGCCGGGGAGCTGTTTTTT,CASSLGTSSAGELFF
TRBV10-1,.,14,TRBJ1-4,.,TGCGCCAGCCCGCCCCCCCCATGCGGTGAAAAACTGTTTTTT,CASPPPPCGEKLFF
TRBV7-2,.,13,TRBJ2-5,.,TGTGCCAGCACCCGTTCACTCCAAGAGACCCAGTACTTC,CASTRSLQETQYF
TRBV5-1,.,15,TRBJ2-2,.,TGCGCCAGCAGCCCACGGACAGACTCCACCGGGGAGCTGTTTTTT,CASSPRTDSTGELFF
TRBV2,.,16,TRBJ1-1,.,TGTGCCAGCAGTGAACAGGGGACGGGCTTGAACACTGAAGCTTTCTTT,CASSEQGTGLNTEAFF
TRBV5-6,.,15,TRBJ2-2,.,TGTGCCAGCAGCCTGGGACTCCGGAACACCGGGGAGCTGTTTTTT,CASSLGLRNTGELFF
TRBV4-3,.,17,TRBJ2-1,TRBD2,TGCGCCAGCAGCCAAGTTGGGGGACTAGCAGCTTACAATGAGCAGTTCTTC,CASSQVGGLAAYNEQFF
TRBV4-3,.,16,TRBJ2-3,.,TGCGCCAGCAGCCAAGCCATCACACGGGGGACAGATACGCAGTATTTT,CASSQAITRGTDTQYF
TRBV7-9,.,14,TRBJ1-4,.,TGTGCCAGCAGCTTGTCATCAACTAATGAAAAACTGTTTTTT,CASSLSSTNEKLFF
TRBV5-1,.,17,TRBJ2-7,TRBD2,TGCGCCAGCAGAGAACTAGCGCAAATACTTACTTCGGAGGAGCAGTACTTC,CASRELAQILTSEEQYF
TRBV5-1,.,15,TRBJ1-2,.,TGCGCCAGCAGAGGGGGACCACACGGTAACTATGGCTACACCTTC,CASRGGPHGNYGYTF
TRBV19,.,13,TRBJ1-2,.,TGTGCCAGTAGGTCACAGTCTAACTATGGCTACACCTTC,CASRSQSNYGYTF
TRBV28,.,15,TRBJ2-5,.,TGTGCCAGCAGTCCCCAGGGGGGTTACCAAGAGACCCAGTACTTC,CASSPQGGYQETQYF
TRBV2,.,16,TRBJ2-7,TRBD2,TGTGCCAGCAGTGAAGCTTGGACTAGCGGGATCTACGAGCAGTACTTC,CASSEAWTSGIYEQYF
TRBV2,few,16,TRBJ1-2,TRBD1,TGTGCCAGCAGAGGGACAGGGATCCCCCCGGAAGGAGGCTACACCTTC,CASRGTGIPPEGGYTF
TRBV20-1,.,11,TRBJ2-1,TRBD2,TGCAGCGTTCGTCGGGCGGGGGGGCAGTTCTTC,CSVRRAGGQFF
TRBV6-5,.,13,TRBJ1-1,.,TGTGCCAGCAGGGACAGTCTGAACACTGAAGCTTTCTTT,CASRDSLNTEAFF
TRBV6-6,.,15,TRBJ1-4,TRBD1,TGTGCCAGCAGCCCCCAACAGGGGGCCGGTGAAAAACTGTTTTTT,CASSPQQGAGEKLFF
TRBV6-5,.,14,TRBJ1-5,.,TGTGCCAGCAACCGGGATCTCCGATATCAGCCCCAGCATTTT,CASNRDLRYQPQHF
TRBV6-1,.,16,TRBJ2-5,.,TGTGCCAGCAGTGGGTTTAGGGGCCGTATACAAGAGACCCAGTACTTC,CASSGFRGRIQETQYF
TRBV7-6,.,16,TRBJ2-3,.,TGTGCCAGCAGCTTAGCGCCAGCGACGATCACAGATACGCAGTATTTT,CASSLAPATITDTQYF
TRBV19,once,16,TRBJ1-6,TRBD1,TGTGCCAGTAGGAACACCGGGACAGGGAAAAATTCACCCCTCCACTTT,CASRNTGTGKNSPLHF
TRBV29-1,.,14,TRBJ1-1,.,TGCAGCGTTGACCCACAGGGTAGGAGAACTGAAGCTTTCTTT,CSVDPQGRRTEAFF
TRBV6-2/TRBV6-3,.,13,TRBJ1-1,.,TGTGCCAGCACCCCTTACAGGAACACTGAAGCTTTCTTT,CASTPYRNTEAFF
TRBV5-1,.,14,TRBJ2-1,.,TGCGCCAGCAGCCTGGAAGGACTGGACAATGAGCAGTTCTTC,CASSLEGLDNEQFF
TRBV6-5,.,16,TRBJ2-7,TRBD2,TGTGCCAGCAGTTACTCTGCGGCGGGACTATACTACGAGCAGTACTTC,CASSYSAAGLYYEQYF
TRBV2,.,14,TRBJ1-4,.,TGTGCCAGCAGCGTTGACAGTCGGTATGAAAAACTGTTTTTT,CASSVDSRYEKLFF
TRBV6-2/TRBV6-3,.,15,TRBJ2-2,.,TGTGCCAGCAGCCCCACAGGGTCTATCACCGGGGAGCTGTTTTTT,CASSPTGSITGELFF
TRBV3-1/TRBV3-2,.,14,TRBJ1-5,.,TGTGCCAGCAGCCTCACAGGGTCAGGCCAGCCCCAGCATTTT,CASSLTGSGQPQHF
TRBV13,.,15,TRBJ1-1,TRBD1,TGTGCCAGCAGCTTAGGGGACAGGGGAAGCACTGAAGCTTTCTTT,CASSLGDRGSTEAFF
TRBV16,.,15,TRBJ1-1,TRBD1,TGTGCCAGCAGCCGACAGCAGGGGGCGGGTACTGAAGCTTTCTTT,CASSRQQGAGTEAFF
TRBV10-3,.,15,TRBJ1-3,.,TGTGCCATCAGTGATCCCGGGATCTCTGGAAACACCATATATTTT,CAISDPGISGNTIYF
TRBV5-1,.,14,TRBJ2-5,.,TGCGCCAGCAGCCGAGACAGAAACCAAGAGACCCAGTACTTC,CASSRDRNQETQYF
TRBV11-2,.,17,TRBJ2-2,TRBD2,TGTGCCAGCAGCTTCACTAGCGGGAGGATGAACACCGGGGAGCTGTTTTTT,CASSFTSGRMNTGELFF
TRBV14,.,13,TRBJ1-4,.,TGTGCCAGCAGCCGTGGGCTCGATGAAAAACTGTTTTTT,CASSRGLDEKLFF
TRBV10-2,.,15,TRBJ2-3,TRBD1,TGCGCCAGCAGTGGGTCAGGGGGCTTGACAGATACGCAGTATTTT,CASSGSGGLTDTQYF